Each of the 26 T cell receptor beta chains below was sequenced from the same sample in a study of immune characterization of retroperitoneal liposarcoma. Via MiXCR, TCRdb re-called the PCR reads, giving one row per CDR3 protein. The repertoire has several thousand distinct CDR3 sequences, approximately 28% of them found once; the top ten carry about 42%. Sequencing was done on a sample of blood. The receptor source for this set is a male donor with retroperitoneal liposarcoma.

The rearrangement joins TRBV24-1 to TRBJ2-1, with TRBD2 matching 7 bases. The CDR3 runs to 20 residues. With V trimmed by 1 base and J by 6 bases, 20 bases remained unmatched. Per the germline V gene, CDR1 is KGHDR and CDR2 is SFDVKD. Here the CDR3 reads CATSDLRGRGASGNFNEQFF. CDR3 in DNA: TGTGCCACCAGTGATTTACGGGGGAGGGGTGCTAGCGGAAATTTCAATGAGCAGTTCTTC.

This clonotype has more than one count but fewer than ten. At one end the junction does not follow the germline gene, possibly because of a read error. The V call is TRBV7-2, the J call TRBJ1-5; possible D gene TRBD1, 6 bases. CDR3 length equals 13 residues. Germline-derived CDR1 and CDR2 are SGHTA and FQGNSA. The CDR3 coding sequence is TGTGCCAGCAGCTTAAGGGGGGATGGACAGCTCGATTTT. Translated: CASSLRGDGQLDF.

This clonotype occurred many times. The genes are TRBV6-5 and TRBJ2-3; 7 positions match TRBD2. This CDR3 contains 15 residues. CDR1 and CDR2 (germline): MNHEY, SVGAGI. V lost 2 bases, J lost 4 bases, and 6 bases stayed unmatched. CDR3 sequence reads: CASSYKGGQADTQYF. CDR3 DNA sequence: TGTGCCAGCAGTTACAAGGGAGGGCAGGCAGATACGCAGTATTTT.

This rearrangement joins TRBV7-8 to TRBJ2-5, with TRBD2 identical over 12 bases. The closer fit of TRBJ2-7 to the DNA end suggests the J call may be wrong. Germline assignment: CDR1 SGHVS and CDR2 FQNEAQ. This CDR3 has 17 residues. The CDR3 spells CASSLPRLAGANYEQYF. CDR3 nucleotides: TGTGCCAGCAGCCTACCCCGACTAGCGGGAGCGAACTACGAGCAGTACTTC.

This clonotype was counted many times. J is TRBJ2-4 and V is TRBV12-3 or TRBV12-4, with D possibly TRBD1 on 6 matching bases. V dropped 6 bases and J dropped 3 bases, with 12 bases sitting between them. This CDR3 has 14 residues. The CDR3: CASRRTELKNIQYF. Here the CDR3 DNA reads TGTGCCAGCAGGCGGACAGAGCTCAAAAACATTCAGTACTTC.

This chain links TRBV3-1 with TRBJ2-1; TRBD2 aligns across 12 bases. The J call may be wrong; the DNA end is better matched by TRBJ2-7. The CDR3 covers 17 residues. Germline V gives CDR1 LGHDT, CDR2 YNNKEL (reference sequence). In DNA, the CDR3 is TGTGCCAGCAGCCAAGAGCTCCGACTAGCGGGGGTTAGGGAGCAGTACTTC. Encoded protein: CASSQELRLAGVREQYF.

Ten or more counts support this clonotype. This chain joins TRBV6-1 and TRBJ2-1, with TRBD2 as a possible D gene (7 bases). With the DNA end fitting TRBJ2-7 better, the J assignment may be wrong. The germline CDR1 and CDR2 sequences are MNHNS and SASEGT. This CDR3 spans 15 amino acids. The CDR3 loop reads CASSEAGGAYNEQYF. The DNA of the CDR3 is TGTGCCAGCAGTGAAGCGGGGGGGGCCTACAATGAGCAGTACTTC.

This clonotype was counted many times. This chain joins TRBV6-6 and TRBJ1-3, with a tentative D call TRBD1 (5 bases). The V end lost 6 bases, the J end lost 8 bases, and 11 bases lay between the germline ends. CDR1 is MNHNY, CDR2 SVGAGI, per germline (reference sequence). There are 12 residues in the CDR3. CDR3 residues: CASSEEGDTIYF. The CDR3 DNA sequence: TGTGCCAGCAGCGAGGAAGGGGACACCATATATTTT.

This clonotype was seen at least ten times. This chain uses TRBV7-2 with TRBJ1-2, with D perhaps matching TRBD1 (6 bases). CDR1 SGHTA and CDR2 FQGNSA come from the germline V gene. V shed 4 bases and J shed 6 bases, with 12 bases lying between them. The CDR3 consists of 13 residues. The CDR3 is CASSSFGGDGYTF. The CDR3 DNA follows: TGTGCCAGCAGCTCGTTCGGGGGCGATGGCTACACCTTC.

This chain uses TRBV6-1 with TRBJ2-1, with a tentative D call TRBD1 (5 bases). The J call may be faulty, since TRBJ2-7 better matches the DNA end. The CDR3 is 11 residues long. CDR1 MNHNS and CDR2 SASEGT come from the germline V gene. CDR3 loop: CASFKGYEQYF. The CDR3 DNA follows: TGTGCCAGCTTCAAGGGGTACGAGCAGTACTTC.

This chain connects TRBV6-1 to TRBJ2-5, with D possibly matching TRBD2 (5 bases). Germline V CDR1 and CDR2: MNHNS, SASEGT. V dropped 6 bases and J dropped 11 bases, with 34 bases sitting between them. The CDR3 runs to 18 residues. CDR3 nucleotides: TGTGCCAGCAGAGAAAGGGAGTGGTTGGATAGCTCCTACAATGAGCAGTACTTC. Residues: CASREREWLDSSYNEQYF.

The genes are TRBV7-2 and TRBJ2-1; TRBD2 matches 7 bases. V dropped 3 bases and J dropped 13; count of bases not matched to a gene: 21. The CDR3 is made up of 17 amino acids. Germline V gene data show CDR1 as SGHTA and CDR2 as FQGNSA. CDR3: CASSFSSGLGAKNIQFF. In DNA form, the CDR3 reads TGTGCCAGCAGCTTCAGTTCCGGACTAGGAGCCAAAAACATTCAGTTCTTC.

The table lists this clonotype with many counts. The genes are TRBV11-2 and TRBJ2-1; unclear D gene. The CDR3 runs 12 residues. Germline CDR1 reads SGHAT; CDR2 reads FQNNGV. The V end was cut by 0 bases, the J end by 7 bases, with 4 bases between. CDR3 sequence (DNA): TGTGCCAGCAGCTTAGATAAGAATGAGCAGTTCTTC. This sequence encodes CASSLDKNEQFF. The full variable domain, completed using reference TRBV11-2 and TRBJ2-1, is EAGVAQSPRYKIIEKRQSVAFWCNPISGHATLYWYQQILGQGPKLLIQFQNNGVVDDSQLPKDRFSAERLKGVDSTLKIQPAKLEDSAVYLCASSLDKNEQFFGPGTRLTVL.

As to this clonotype: Being one base from a much bigger clone, this may be a read error. This sequence joins TRBV5-3 and TRBJ2-5, with D maybe TRBD2 (6 bases). TRBV5-3 is given ORF status, its function remaining uncertain. The CDR3 consists of 16 residues. The CDR3 here is CVSSSSTSIGGETQYF. DNA for the CDR3: TGTGTCAGCAGCTCCTCGACTAGTATTGGAGGAGAGACCCAGTACTTC.

The chain is built from TRBV19 and TRBJ2-6; 11 bases are a match to TRBD1. Losses at the gene ends were 6 bases for V and 4 bases for J; bases not matched to a gene: 8. CDR1 and CDR2 (germline): LNHDA, SQIVND (reference sequence). The CDR3 sequence is 17 residues long. The CDR3 bases are TGTGCCAGTAGGCCCGGGACAGGGGGGACAGGGGCCAACGTCCTGACTTTC. Its translation: CASRPGTGGTGANVLTF.

This clonotype was seen a handful of times. This chain links TRBV12-3 or TRBV12-4 with TRBJ1-1, with D tentatively TRBD1 (5 bases). This CDR3 region has 13 residues. V was clipped by 4 bases and J by 5 bases, with 11 bases between them. The CDR3, as DNA: TGTGCCAGCAGTTACGAGGGGTGGACTGAAGCTTTCTTT. It codes for CASSYEGWTEAFF.

The chain is built from TRBV9 and TRBJ2-1, with D unclear. CDR3 length: 16 amino acids. The V gene lost 0 bases and the J gene lost 5 bases, with 15 bases spanning the gap. Germline CDR1 reads SGDLS; CDR2 reads YYNGEE. This CDR3 reads CASSVEDIKGDNEQFF. CDR3 coding DNA: TGTGCCAGCAGCGTAGAAGACATCAAGGGCGACAATGAGCAGTTCTTC. The full variable domain, with the rest looked up from reference TRBV9 and TRBJ2-1, is DSGVTQTPKHLITATGQRVTLRCSPRSGDLSVYWYQQSLDQGLQFLIQYYNGEERAKGNILERFSAQQFPDLHSELNLSSLELGDSALYFCASSVEDIKGDNEQFFGPGTRLTVL.

The CDR3 DNA sequence: TGTGCCAGCGGGAGCGGGGAGTCCACAGATACGCAGTATTTT. Translated, it gives CASGSGESTDTQYF. The gene calls are TRBV6-4 and TRBJ2-3, with 7 bases aligning to TRBD2. V shed 8 bases, J shed 2 bases, and the junction held 7 bases outside the gene matches. The germline gives CDR1 MRHNA, CDR2 SNTAGT. The CDR3 is made up of 14 amino acids.

This clonotype was seen ten or more times. The chain recombines TRBV7-2 with TRBJ2-3; D possibly corresponds to TRBD2 (6 bases). The CDR3 spans 16 residues. Germline CDR1 reads SGHTA; CDR2 reads FQGNSA. Trimming left V 2 bases short and J 1 base short, with 13 bases between. This chain's CDR3 is CASSLTTGAGTDTQYF. Written as DNA, the CDR3 is TGTGCCAGCAGCTTAACTACGGGAGCGGGCACAGATACGCAGTATTTT.

This clonotype was found many times. The chain uses TRBV13 and TRBJ2-5, with D uncertain. V was shortened by 0 bases and J by 5 bases, with 10 bases between the two germline ends. Germline V gene data show CDR1 as PRHDT and CDR2 as FYEKMQ (reference sequence). This CDR3 spans 14 amino acids. The CDR3 bases are TGTGCCAGCAGCTTAGGGCATCAATCTGAGACCCAGTACTTC. Amino acids: CASSLGHQSETQYF. The variable domain in full, with the rest retrieved from reference TRBV13 and TRBJ2-5, is AAGVIQSPRHLIKEKRETATLKCYPIPRHDTVYWYQQGPGQDPQFLISFYEKMQSDKGSIPDRFSAQQFSDYHSELNMSSLELGDSALYFCASSLGHQSETQYFGPGTRLLVL.

Within the sample, this clonotype is medium-sized (0.01 to 0.1%). This sequence joins TRBV7-2 and TRBJ2-1; 11 positions agree with TRBD2. CDR1 SGHTA and CDR2 FQGNSA come from the germline V gene. V shed 5 bases and J 7 bases; nucleotides not matched to a gene: 13. This CDR3 is built from 17 residues. Here the CDR3 DNA reads TGTGCCAGCAGCCACGGGGTAGCGGGAGGGCGGAGGAATGAGCAGTTCTTC. Protein sequence: CASSHGVAGGRRNEQFF.

This clonotype was seen ten or more times. The V and J genes are TRBV11-2 and TRBJ2-1, with 8 bases fitting TRBD2. V shed 4 bases, J shed 10 bases, and the junction held 15 bases outside the gene matches. The germline V gene has CDR1 SGHAT and CDR2 FQNNGV. The CDR3 has 16 amino acids. CDR3 bases: TGTGCCAGCAGCTCCGGGGGGGCTAGTTGGGACTACGAGCAGTTCTTC. It specifies CASSSGGASWDYEQFF.

V usage is TRBV6-1 and J usage is TRBJ2-1, with 9 bases identical to TRBD1. Looked up from germline, CDR1 is MNHNS and CDR2 is SASEGT. The CDR3 is 14 residues long. With V trimmed by 8 bases and J by 6 bases, 8 bases remained unmatched. This chain's CDR3 is CASQPGQGGNEQFF. The CDR3 nucleotides read TGTGCCAGCCAACCGGGACAGGGTGGCAATGAGCAGTTCTTC.

The chain recombines TRBV6-6 with TRBJ1-6, with TRBD1 matching 9 bases. Germline loops: CDR1 MNHNY, CDR2 SVGAGI (reference sequence). The ends lost 5 bases at V and 11 bases at J; junction bases unmatched: 10. This CDR3 has 15 amino acids. Here the CDR3 reads CASSKTGQGIPPLHF. The CDR3 bases are TGTGCCAGCAGTAAAACCGGACAGGGGATTCCACCCCTCCACTTT.

This chain connects TRBV7-2 to TRBJ2-3; D is possibly TRBD1 (5 bases). With 2 bases removed from V and 3 bases from J, the gap between germline ends came to 12 bases. The germline CDR1 and CDR2 sequences are SGHTA and FQGNSA. The CDR3 length is 15 residues. CDR3 DNA sequence: TGTGCCAGCAGCTTAACCAGGGTAGCTACAGATACGCAGTATTTT. It yields the protein CASSLTRVATDTQYF.

This clonotype was seen a handful of times. This sequence joins TRBV4-3 and TRBJ2-5; TRBD1 might be the D (5 bases). Germline CDR1 LGHNA, CDR2 YSLEER. CDR3 length: 18 amino acids. Deletions cut 4 bases from V and 7 bases from J, with 28 bases between. CDR3 residues: CASSPLSSRDSPLATQYF. The CDR3 bases are TGCGCCAGCAGCCCCCTATCTTCTAGAGACAGTCCGCTGGCGACCCAGTACTTC.